This T cell receptor (beta chain) was sequenced for a study of blood T cell repertoires in COVID-19. For the study at large: Collection of acute and convalescent COVID-19 samples took place in the United States, Italy and Spain. T cells, B-cell-depleted T cells, or PBMCs provided the cDNA or gDNA that served as material.

Germline V gives CDR1 SQVTM, CDR2 ANQGSEA. CDR3 length: 13 residues. V lost 6 bases and J lost 2, with 12 bases in between. Original analysis: How many nucleated cells were present was estimated from reference gene primer amplification. Measured with immunoSEQ multiplex PCR; TCRdb has only the in-frame clones, and not every one. V, J and clone size are taken as reported in that table, and D and trimming were inferred from the DNA itself. The table has fewer than 200,000 clones, approximately 84% seen once. The sequenced sample was peripheral blood. The origin of this receptor is a middle-aged man with acute or convalescent COVID-19. This sequence joins TRBV29-1 and TRBJ2-3, with D unclear. The CDR3 DNA follows: TGCAGCGTGGCCGCCAGGAACACAGATACGCAGTATTTT. Translated: CSVAARNTDTQYF.